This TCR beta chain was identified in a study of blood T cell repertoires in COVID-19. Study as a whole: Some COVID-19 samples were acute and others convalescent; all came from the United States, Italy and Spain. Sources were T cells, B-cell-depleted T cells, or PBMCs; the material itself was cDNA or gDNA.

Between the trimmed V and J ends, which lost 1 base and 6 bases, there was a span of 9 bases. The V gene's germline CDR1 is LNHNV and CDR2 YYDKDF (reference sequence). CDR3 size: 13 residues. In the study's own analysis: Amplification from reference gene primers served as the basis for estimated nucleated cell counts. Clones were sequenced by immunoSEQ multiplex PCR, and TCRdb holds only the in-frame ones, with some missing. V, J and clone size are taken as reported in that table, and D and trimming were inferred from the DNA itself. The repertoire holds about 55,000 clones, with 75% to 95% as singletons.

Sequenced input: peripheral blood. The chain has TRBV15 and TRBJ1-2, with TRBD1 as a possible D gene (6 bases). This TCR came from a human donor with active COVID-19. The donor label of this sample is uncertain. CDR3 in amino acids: CATSRGTGNGYTF. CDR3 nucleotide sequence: TGTGCCACCAGCAGAGGTACAGGGAATGGCTACACCTTC.